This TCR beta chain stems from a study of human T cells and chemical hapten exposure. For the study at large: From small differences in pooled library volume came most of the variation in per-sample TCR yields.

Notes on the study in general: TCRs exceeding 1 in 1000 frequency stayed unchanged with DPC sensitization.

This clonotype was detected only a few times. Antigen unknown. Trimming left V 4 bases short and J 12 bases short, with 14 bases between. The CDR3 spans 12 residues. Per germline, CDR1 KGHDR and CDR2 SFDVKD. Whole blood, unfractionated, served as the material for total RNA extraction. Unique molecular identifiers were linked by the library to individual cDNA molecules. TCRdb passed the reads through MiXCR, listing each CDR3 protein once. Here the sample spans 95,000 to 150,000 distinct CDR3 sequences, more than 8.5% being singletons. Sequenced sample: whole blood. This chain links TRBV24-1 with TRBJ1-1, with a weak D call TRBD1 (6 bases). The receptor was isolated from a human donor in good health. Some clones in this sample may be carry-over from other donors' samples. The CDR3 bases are TGTGCCACCAGTGAAGGAGGGGGGCTGACTTTCTTT. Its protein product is CATSEGGGLTFF.